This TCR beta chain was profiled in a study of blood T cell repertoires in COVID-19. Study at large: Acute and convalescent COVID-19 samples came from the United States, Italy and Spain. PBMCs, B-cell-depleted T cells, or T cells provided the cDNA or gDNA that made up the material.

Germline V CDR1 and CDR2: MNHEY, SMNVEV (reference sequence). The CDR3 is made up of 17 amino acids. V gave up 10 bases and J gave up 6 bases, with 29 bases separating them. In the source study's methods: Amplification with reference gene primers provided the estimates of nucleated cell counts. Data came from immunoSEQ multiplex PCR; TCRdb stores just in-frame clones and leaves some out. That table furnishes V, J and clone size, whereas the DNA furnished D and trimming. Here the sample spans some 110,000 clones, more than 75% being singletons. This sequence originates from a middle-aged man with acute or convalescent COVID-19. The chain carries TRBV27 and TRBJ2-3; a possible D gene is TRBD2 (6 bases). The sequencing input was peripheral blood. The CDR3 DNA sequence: TGTGCCACCGTTTCCTTTTCGAGCTGGAGGGCGGGGGATACGCAGTATTTT. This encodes CATVSFSSWRAGDTQYF.